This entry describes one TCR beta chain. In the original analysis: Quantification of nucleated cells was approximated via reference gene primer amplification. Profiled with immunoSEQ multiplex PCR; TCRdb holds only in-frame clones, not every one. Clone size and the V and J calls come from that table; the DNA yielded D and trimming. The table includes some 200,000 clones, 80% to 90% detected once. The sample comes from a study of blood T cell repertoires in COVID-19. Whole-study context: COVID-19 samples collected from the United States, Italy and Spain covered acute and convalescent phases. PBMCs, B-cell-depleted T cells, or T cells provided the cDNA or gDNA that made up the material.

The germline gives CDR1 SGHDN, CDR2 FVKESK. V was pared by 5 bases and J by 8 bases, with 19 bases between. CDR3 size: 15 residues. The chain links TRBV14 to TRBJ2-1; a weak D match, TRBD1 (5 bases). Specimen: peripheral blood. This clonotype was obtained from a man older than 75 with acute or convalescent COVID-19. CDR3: CASSSRHKGPDEQFF. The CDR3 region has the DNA TGTGCCAGCAGCTCGCGACATAAGGGGCCGGATGAGCAGTTCTTC.